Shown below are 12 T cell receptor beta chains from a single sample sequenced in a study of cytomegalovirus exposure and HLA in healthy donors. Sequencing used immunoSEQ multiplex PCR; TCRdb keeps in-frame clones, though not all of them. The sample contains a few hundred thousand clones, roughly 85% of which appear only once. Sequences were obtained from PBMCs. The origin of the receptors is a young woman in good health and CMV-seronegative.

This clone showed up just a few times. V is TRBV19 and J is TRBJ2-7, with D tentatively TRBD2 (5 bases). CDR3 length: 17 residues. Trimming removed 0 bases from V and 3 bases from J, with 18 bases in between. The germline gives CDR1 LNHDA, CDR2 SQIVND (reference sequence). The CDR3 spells CASSIDPDREAFYEQYF. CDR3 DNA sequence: TGTGCCAGTAGTATAGACCCAGATCGGGAAGCCTTCTACGAGCAGTACTTC.

CDR3 nucleotides: TGTGCCAGCAGCGATGGCGGACACATGAATTCACCCCTCCACTTT. Translated: CASSDGGHMNSPLHF. J is TRBJ1-6 and V is TRBV7-3; D is possibly TRBD1 (5 bases). The length of the CDR3 is 15 residues. Germline V CDR1 and CDR2: SGHTA, FQGTGA. With 5 bases removed from V and 7 bases from J, the gap between germline ends came to 15 bases.

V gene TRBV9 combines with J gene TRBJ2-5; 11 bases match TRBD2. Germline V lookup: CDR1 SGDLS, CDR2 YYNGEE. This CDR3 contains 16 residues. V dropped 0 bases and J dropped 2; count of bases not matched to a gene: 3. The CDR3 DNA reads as TGTGCCAGCAGCGTAGTGGCTAGCGGGGGGCAAGAGACCCAGTACTTC. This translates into CASSVVASGGQETQYF.

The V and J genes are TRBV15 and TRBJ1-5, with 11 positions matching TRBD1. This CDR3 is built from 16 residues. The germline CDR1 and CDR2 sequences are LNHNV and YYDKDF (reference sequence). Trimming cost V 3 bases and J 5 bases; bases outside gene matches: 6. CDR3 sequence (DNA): TGTGCCACCAGCAGCCCGGGACAGGGGGTTTATCAGCCCCAGCATTTT. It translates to CATSSPGQGVYQPQHF.

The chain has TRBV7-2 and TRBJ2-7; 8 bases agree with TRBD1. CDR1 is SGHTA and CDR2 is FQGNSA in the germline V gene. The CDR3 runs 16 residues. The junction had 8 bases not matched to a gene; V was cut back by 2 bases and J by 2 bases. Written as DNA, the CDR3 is TGTGCCAGCAGCTTACAGGGGGCGCAACCTCCCTACGAGCAGTACTTC. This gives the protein CASSLQGAQPPYEQYF.

CDR3 nucleotide sequence: TGTGCCAGCAGCGCACCGGGACTAGGAAAGACTTACGAGCAGTACTTC. Amino acids: CASSAPGLGKTYEQYF. The chain joins TRBV2 to TRBJ2-7; 8 bases map to TRBD2. V lost 6 bases and J lost 4; bases outside the gene matches: 14. CDR1 and CDR2 (germline): SNHLY, FYNNEI. The CDR3 consists of 16 residues.

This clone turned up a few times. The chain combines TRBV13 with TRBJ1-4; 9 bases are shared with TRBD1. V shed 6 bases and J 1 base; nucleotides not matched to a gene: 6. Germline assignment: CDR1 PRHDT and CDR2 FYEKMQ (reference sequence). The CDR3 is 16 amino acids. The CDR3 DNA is TGTGCCAGCAGGCCCGGGACAGGGATAACTAATGAAAAACTGTTTTTT. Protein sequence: CASRPGTGITNEKLFF.

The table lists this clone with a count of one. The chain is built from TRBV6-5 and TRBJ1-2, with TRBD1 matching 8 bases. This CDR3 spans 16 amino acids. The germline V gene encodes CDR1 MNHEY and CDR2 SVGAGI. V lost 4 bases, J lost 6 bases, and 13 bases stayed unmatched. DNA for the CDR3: TGTGCCAGCAGTTCGCTCGGGGCGACAGGGGAGAATGGCTACACCTTC. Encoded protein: CASSSLGATGENGYTF.

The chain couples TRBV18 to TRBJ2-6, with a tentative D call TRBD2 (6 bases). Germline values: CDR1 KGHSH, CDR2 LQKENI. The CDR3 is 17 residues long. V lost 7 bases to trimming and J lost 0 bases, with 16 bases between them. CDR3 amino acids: CASCLQEGYSGANVLTF. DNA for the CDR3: TGTGCCAGCTGCCTGCAGGAGGGGTACTCTGGGGCCAACGTCCTGACTTTC.

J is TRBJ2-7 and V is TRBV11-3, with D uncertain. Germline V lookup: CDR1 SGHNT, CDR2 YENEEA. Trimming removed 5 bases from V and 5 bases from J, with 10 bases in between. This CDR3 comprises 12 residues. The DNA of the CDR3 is TGTGCCAGCAGCCCCTTCCAGAACGAGCAGTACTTC. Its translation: CASSPFQNEQYF. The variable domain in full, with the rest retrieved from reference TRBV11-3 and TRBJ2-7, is EAGVVQSPRYKIIEKKQPVAFWCNPISGHNTLYWYLQNLGQGPELLIRYENEEAVDDSQLPKDRFSAERLKGVDSTLKIQPAELGDSAVYLCASSPFQNEQYFGPGTRLTVT.

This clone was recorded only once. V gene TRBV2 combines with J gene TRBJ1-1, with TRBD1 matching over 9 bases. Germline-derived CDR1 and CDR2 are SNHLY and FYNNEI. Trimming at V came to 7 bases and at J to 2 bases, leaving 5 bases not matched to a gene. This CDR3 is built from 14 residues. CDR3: CASTLDRGNTEAFF. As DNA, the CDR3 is TGTGCCAGCACCTTGGACAGGGGCAACACTGAAGCTTTCTTT.

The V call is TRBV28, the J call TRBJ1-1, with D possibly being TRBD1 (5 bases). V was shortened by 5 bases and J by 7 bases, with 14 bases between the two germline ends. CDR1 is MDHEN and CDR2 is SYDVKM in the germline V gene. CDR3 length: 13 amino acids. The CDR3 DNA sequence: TGTGCCAGCAGTCCTTTTGGCAGGGATGAAGCTTTCTTT. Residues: CASSPFGRDEAFF.